The rows below give T cell receptor beta chains drawn from one sample of a study of Tregs in tolerant kidney transplant recipients. Libraries were prepared by immunoSEQ multiplex PCR; TCRdb keeps only in-frame clonotypes and omits some of them. The data hold about 64,000 clones, with around 87% observed a single time. Sequencing used CD4+ T cells from blood (PBMCs), obtained 6 months after the transplant. All receptors derive from a human patient who received a combined kidney and bone marrow transplant. Some T cells may be supplied by the graft donor. The CDR3 runs from the conserved cysteine through the conserved F or W. A D gene is named only where the DNA matches it firmly. Rows may omit the clone size; those that give it use once, few, many or a size class.

d_call j_call clone_size v_call cdr3_aa cdr3_nt
NA TRBJ1-1 NA TRBV7-3 CASSLTGGLESTEAFF TGTGCCAGCAGCTTAACGGGGGGTTTGGAGAGCACTGAAGCTTTCTTT
TRBD1 TRBJ2-3 NA TRBV19 CASRQGKGAHTDTQYF TGTGCCAGCAGACAGGGGAAGGGGGCACACACAGATACGCAGTATTTT
NA TRBJ1-5 NA TRBV6-1 CASSEVSGGNQPQHF TGTGCCAGCAGTGAAGTTTCAGGGGGCAATCAGCCCCAGCATTTT
NA TRBJ1-6 NA TRBV6-1 CASMRDNYNSPLHF TGTGCCAGCATGAGGGACAATTATAATTCACCCCTCCACTTT
TRBD1 TRBJ1-1 NA TRBV7-2 CASGDRAAEAFF TGTGCCAGCGGGGACAGGGCGGCTGAAGCTTTCTTT
NA TRBJ2-3 NA TRBV30 CAWSTGHMSTDTQYF TGTGCCTGGAGCACGGGACATATGTCCACAGATACGCAGTATTTT
NA TRBJ2-5 NA TRBV5-1 CASSFDTGVRETQYF TGCGCCAGCAGCTTTGATACGGGGGTGAGGGAGACCCAGTACTTC
NA TRBJ1-6 NA TRBV7-9 CASSLEGPPTPLHF TGTGCCAGCAGCTTGGAGGGACCCCCCACACCCCTCCACTTT
NA TRBJ1-1 NA TRBV4-3 CASSQDFQGHTEAFF TGCGCCAGCAGCCAAGACTTCCAGGGGCACACTGAAGCTTTCTTT
NA TRBJ2-3 NA TRBV29-1 CSVVRRGADTQYF TGCAGCGTTGTTCGTAGGGGTGCAGATACGCAGTATTTT
NA TRBJ1-4 NA TRBV30 CAWSVPQASTNEKLFF TGTGCCTGGAGTGTACCACAGGCTTCAACTAATGAAAAACTGTTTTTT
TRBD2 TRBJ2-1 NA TRBV5-1 CASSLVGEGINEQFF TGCGCCAGCAGCTTGGTTGGGGAGGGAATCAATGAGCAGTTCTTC
TRBD2 TRBJ2-2 NA TRBV27 CASRLGLGSTGELFF TGTGCCAGCAGGTTGGGACTAGGAAGCACCGGGGAGCTGTTTTTT
NA TRBJ2-7 NA TRBV19 CASSIDIGQSSYEQYF TGTGCCAGTAGTATAGATATCGGACAGAGCTCCTACGAGCAGTACTTC
TRBD1 TRBJ1-5 NA TRBV19 CASNLLRGQAVSNQPQHF TGTGCCAGCAATCTCCTTAGGGGACAGGCCGTCTCCAATCAGCCCCAGCATTTT
TRBD1 TRBJ2-3 medium-sized TRBV2 CASGTVGDTQYF TGTGCCAGCGGGACAGTGGGAGATACGCAGTATTTT
TRBD1 TRBJ2-7 NA TRBV5-1 CASSRERQGYEQYF TGCGCCAGCAGCCGGGAACGACAGGGGTACGAGCAGTACTTC
TRBD2 TRBJ2-7 NA TRBV27 CASSHRRAGGYEQYF TGTGCCAGCAGTCACAGGAGGGCGGGGGGCTACGAGCAGTACTTC
TRBD2 TRBJ2-1 NA TRBV6-5 CASTQTSGVYNEQFF TGTGCCAGCACCCAAACTAGCGGGGTCTACAATGAGCAGTTCTTC
NA TRBJ2-1 NA TRBV28 CASSPAGPDNEQFF TGTGCCAGCAGTCCCGCGGGGCCGGATAATGAGCAGTTCTTC
NA TRBJ2-7 NA TRBV2 CASSEGGLRLYEQYF TGTGCCAGCAGTGAGGGGGGGCTTCGGCTCTACGAGCAGTACTTC
NA TRBJ2-1 NA TRBV11-2 CASSLDSTGRTKYNEQFF TGTGCCAGCAGCTTAGATTCGACTGGTAGAACAAAATACAATGAGCAGTTCTTC
NA TRBJ1-2 NA TRBV19 CASRRDPSNYGYTF TGTGCCAGTAGACGGGATCCTTCTAACTATGGCTACACCTTC
TRBD2 TRBJ2-5 NA TRBV4-1 CASSHRLAAQETQYF TGCGCCAGCAGCCACAGACTAGCGGCACAAGAGACCCAGTACTTC
TRBD1 TRBJ1-6 NA TRBV2 CASRDRVKSPLHF TGTGCCAGCAGGGACAGGGTAAAATCACCCCTCCACTTT
NA TRBJ1-6 NA TRBV7-9 CASSLGTGLNSPLHF TGTGCCAGCAGCTTAGGCACGGGTCTCAATTCACCCCTCCACTTT
NA TRBJ2-7 NA TRBV30 CAFSIQYEQYF TGTGCCTTCTCGATACAGTACGAGCAGTACTTC
NA TRBJ2-2 NA TRBV6-4 CASSREFANTGELFF TGTGCCAGCAGTCGGGAGTTCGCGAACACCGGGGAGCTGTTTTTT
TRBD2 TRBJ2-3 NA TRBV19 CASSILLGSGGADTQYF TGTGCCAGTAGTATACTCCTCGGTAGCGGGGGGGCAGATACGCAGTATTTT
NA TRBJ2-5 NA TRBV7-2 CASSLALDSQETQYF TGTGCCAGCAGCTTAGCGTTGGACAGCCAAGAGACCCAGTACTTC
NA TRBJ2-7 NA TRBV19 CATRETGLYEQYF TGTGCCACCAGGGAAACCGGCCTCTACGAGCAGTACTTC
TRBD2 TRBJ2-1 few TRBV30 CAWETSGKYNEQFF TGTGCCTGGGAGACTAGCGGGAAATACAATGAGCAGTTCTTC
TRBD2 TRBJ2-7 NA TRBV7-2 CASSLTSGGAFHEQYF TGTGCCAGCAGCTTAACTAGCGGGGGGGCTTTCCACGAGCAGTACTTC
TRBD2 TRBJ2-5 NA TRBV7-2 CASSFPGLAGGGTQYF TGTGCCAGCAGCTTCCCTGGACTAGCGGGGGGCGGGACCCAGTACTTC
NA TRBJ1-1 once TRBV7-9 CASSPREQGWNTEAFF TGTGCCAGCAGCCCACGAGAACAGGGTTGGAACACTGAAGCTTTCTTT
TRBD1 TRBJ1-2 NA TRBV30 CAWSVDRGGYGYTF TGTGCCTGGAGTGTCGACAGGGGAGGCTATGGCTACACCTTC
NA TRBJ1-4 NA TRBV7-9 CASSLVRTTNEKLFF TGTGCCAGCAGCTTGGTGAGGACAACTAATGAAAAACTGTTTTTT
TRBD2 TRBJ2-3 once TRBV19 CASSGLLAGTQYF TGTGCCAGTAGTGGCTTACTAGCGGGAACGCAGTATTTT
NA TRBJ1-2 NA TRBV11-2 CASSLWTVVGGYGYTF TGTGCCAGCAGCTTATGGACAGTAGTGGGAGGGTATGGCTACACCTTC
NA TRBJ1-1 NA TRBV2 CARYTGRHSEAFF TGTGCCAGGTATACCGGGAGACACAGTGAAGCTTTCTTT
NA TRBJ2-7 NA TRBV15 CATSRGRGPYEQYF TGTGCCACCAGCAGAGGGCGGGGTCCCTACGAGCAGTACTTC
NA TRBJ1-1 NA TRBV5-1 CASSLDPMNTEAFF TGCGCCAGCAGCCTCGATCCTATGAACACTGAAGCTTTCTTT
TRBD1 TRBJ1-2 NA TRBV5-5 CASSQDRGTYGYTF TGTGCCAGCAGCCAAGACAGGGGGACCTATGGCTACACCTTC
TRBD2 TRBJ2-5 NA TRBV19 CASSIGGGFKETQYF TGTGCCAGTAGTATCGGGGGGGGCTTCAAAGAGACCCAGTACTTC
NA TRBJ1-4 NA TRBV6-5 CASTQTGSELFF TGTGCCAGCACGCAGACAGGAAGTGAACTGTTTTTT
TRBD2 TRBJ2-5 NA TRBV11-3 CASETSGIRETQYF TGTGCCAGCGAAACTAGCGGGATTCGGGAGACCCAGTACTTC
NA TRBJ2-1 few TRBV5-4 CASSLGVASSNEQFF TGTGCCAGCAGCTTGGGGGTAGCCTCTTCCAATGAGCAGTTCTTC
NA TRBJ2-5 NA TRBV4-2 CASSQQAHREETQYF TGTGCCAGCAGCCAACAGGCGCACAGGGAAGAGACCCAGTACTTC
TRBD1 TRBJ1-2 once TRBV19 CASSFQTGLTGGGYTF TGTGCCAGTAGTTTCCAGACAGGTCTCACAGGGGGTGGCTACACCTTC